This TCR beta chain stems from a study of blood T cell repertoires in COVID-19. Across the whole study: COVID-19 samples, acute and convalescent, were from the United States, Italy and Spain. Sources were T cells, B-cell-depleted T cells, or PBMCs; the material itself was cDNA or gDNA.

The CDR3 is made up of 16 amino acids. V gave up 3 bases and J gave up 3 bases, with 16 bases separating them. CDR1 SNHLY and CDR2 FYNNEI come from the germline V gene. Original methodology: Amplifying reference gene primers gave estimates of nucleated cell counts. The data were produced by immunoSEQ multiplex PCR, yet TCRdb's version contains in-frame clones alone and is incomplete. D and trimming come from the DNA, and the V and J calls and clone size come from that table. The sample consists of 200,000 or so clones, approximately 85% of them appearing once. Sequenced sample: peripheral blood. The chain uses TRBV2 and TRBJ2-3; perhaps TRBD2 as D (5 bases). This sequence was found in a human donor with active or convalescent COVID-19. The donor label of this sample is uncertain. CDR3 coding DNA: TGTGCCAGCAGTGACCCAAGCCCGTCGGGGACAGATACGCAGTATTTT. This codes for CASSDPSPSGTDTQYF.